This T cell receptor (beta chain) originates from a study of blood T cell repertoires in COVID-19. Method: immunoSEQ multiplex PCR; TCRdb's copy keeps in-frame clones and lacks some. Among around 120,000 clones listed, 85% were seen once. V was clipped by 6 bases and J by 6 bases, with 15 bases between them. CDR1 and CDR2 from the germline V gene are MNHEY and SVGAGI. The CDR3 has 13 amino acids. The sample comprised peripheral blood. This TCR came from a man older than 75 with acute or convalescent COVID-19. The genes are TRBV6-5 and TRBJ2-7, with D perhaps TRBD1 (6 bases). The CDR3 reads CASRDLQGTEQYF. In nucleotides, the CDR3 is TGTGCCAGCAGGGACCTACAGGGAACCGAGCAGTACTTC.